This TCR beta chain originates from a study of blood T cell repertoires in COVID-19. The CDR3 is 15 amino acids. With 0 bases removed from V and 7 bases from J, the gap between germline ends came to 13 bases. Germline loops: CDR1 SGHAT, CDR2 FQNNGV. Sequenced by immunoSEQ multiplex PCR; TCRdb stores in-frame clones only, minus some. Here the sample spans approximately 230,000 clones, 86% being singletons. The sequencing sample was made of peripheral blood. The sequence derives from a man aged 30 to 39 who had recovered from COVID-19. J is TRBJ2-1 and V is TRBV11-2; no definite D call. The chain's CDR3 is CASSLDQAQYNEQFF. The DNA of the CDR3 is TGTGCCAGCAGCTTAGATCAGGCACAGTATAATGAGCAGTTCTTC.